This paragraph covers one T cell receptor beta chain sequence. CDR3 size: 12 residues. V was pared by 2 bases and J by 6 bases, with 7 bases between. Germline values: CDR1 KGHDR, CDR2 SFDVKD. The method was immunoSEQ multiplex PCR; TCRdb's version includes in-frame clones alone and lacks a portion of them. The sample lists some 140,000 clones, around 80% seen once, with under 4.5% in the top ten. This sample is drawn from a study of blood T cell repertoires in COVID-19. Study-level information: From T cells, B-cell-depleted T cells, or PBMCs came the material, which was cDNA or gDNA.

This TCR was sampled from a man aged 55 to 69 with acute or convalescent COVID-19. The V gene is TRBV24-1, the J gene TRBJ2-7; perhaps TRBD1 as D (5 bases). The source material was peripheral blood. CDR3 region: CATSDSRAEQYF. The CDR3 region has the DNA TGTGCCACCAGTGATTCCAGGGCCGAGCAGTACTTC.